These 10 T cell receptor beta chains originate from one sample sequenced in a study of read filtering for tumor transcriptome and immune sequencing. This library used approximately 370 ng RNA and molecular barcoded adaptors spanning alpha/delta and beta/gamma chains. TCRdb passed the reads through MiXCR, listing each CDR3 protein once. The repertoire includes about 130,000 distinct CDR3 sequences, approximately 13% of them detected once, and roughly 11% sits in the top ten. Sequencing used a population of CD138-negative cells sorted from bone marrow. The receptors were sampled from a donor at least 40 years old with multiple myeloma.

This clonotype was detected many times. The chain carries TRBV15 and TRBJ2-1, with 11 bases fitting TRBD2. This CDR3 is built from 21 residues. V gave up 1 base and J gave up 0 bases; unmatched junction bases: 14. The V gene's germline CDR1 is LNHNV and CDR2 YYDKDF (reference sequence). The CDR3 is CATSRAGIAGGPTGSYNEQFF. For the CDR3, the DNA is TGTGCCACCAGCAGAGCGGGCATAGCGGGAGGGCCTACTGGCTCCTACAATGAGCAGTTCTTC.

This clonotype has ten or more counts. The chain combines TRBV10-3 with TRBJ2-6, with 8 bases matching TRBD1. Germline V gene data show CDR1 as ENHRY and CDR2 as SYGVKD. The trim removed 4 bases at V and 0 bases at J, leaving 5 bases unmatched. The length of the CDR3 is 17 residues. Here the CDR3 reads CAISGRTGSSGANVLTF. The CDR3 coding sequence is TGTGCCATCAGTGGTAGGACAGGGAGCTCTGGGGCCAACGTCCTGACTTTC.

This clonotype occurred many times. The chain carries TRBV9 and TRBJ2-2; 12 bases map to TRBD2. Trimming at V came to 4 bases and at J to 4 bases, leaving 5 bases not matched to a gene. CDR3 size: 16 residues. Germline V lookup: CDR1 SGDLS, CDR2 YYNGEE. This CDR3 reads CASSIGLAGITGELFF. The CDR3 DNA follows: TGTGCCAGCAGCATCGGACTAGCGGGAATCACCGGGGAGCTGTTTTTT.

This clonotype occurred many times. This sequence joins TRBV3-1 and TRBJ1-2, with 7 bases matching TRBD1. The CDR3 is 13 residues long. V was pared by 6 bases and J by 4 bases, with 5 bases of the junction left unmatched. Germline V gene sequence: CDR1 LGHDT, CDR2 YNNKEL (reference sequence). The DNA for the CDR3 is TGTGCCAGCAGTGGGAACAGGGGCTATGGCTACACCTTC. Residues: CASSGNRGYGYTF. Full variable domain (remainder filled in from reference TRBV3-1 and TRBJ1-2): DTAVSQTPKYLVTQMGNDKSIKCEQNLGHDTMYWYKQDSKKFLKIMFSYNNKELIINETVPNRFSPKSPDKAHLNLHINSLELGDSAVYFCASSGNRGYGYTFGSGTRLTVV.

This clonotype was seen more than once but under ten times. CDR3 amino acids: CASSTARGNTIYF. CDR3 sequence (DNA): TGTGCCAGCAGCACAGCTCGTGGAAACACCATATATTTT. The chain employs TRBV3-1 and TRBJ1-3; D is undetermined. The CDR3 extends over 13 amino acids. Germline values: CDR1 LGHDT, CDR2 YNNKEL (reference sequence). V lost 5 bases and J lost 3, with 8 bases in between.

Details on this clonotype: One base separates it from a far larger clone, so it is likely a read error. The J gene is TRBJ1-5, the V gene TRBV3-1; no firm D call. The CDR3 is 13 residues long. Germline V gene lookup returns CDR1 LGHDT and CDR2 YNNKEL (reference sequence). The CDR3 DNA sequence: TGTGCCAGCAGCCAAGATCGCAATCAGCCCCAGCGTTTT. It codes for CASSQDRNQPQRF.

The chain combines TRBV7-2 with TRBJ2-1, with D perhaps TRBD2 (5 bases). CDR1 is SGHTA and CDR2 is FQGNSA in the germline V gene. Deletions cut 5 bases from V and 6 bases from J, with 11 bases between. The CDR3 is 13 residues long. CDR3 sequence reads: CASSPGISNEQFF. The DNA of the CDR3 is TGTGCCAGCAGCCCCGGGATTTCCAATGAGCAGTTCTTC.

There are many counts of this clonotype. The J gene is TRBJ2-2, the V gene TRBV9; TRBD2 agrees at 7 bases. Germline V lookup: CDR1 SGDLS, CDR2 YYNGEE. The CDR3 runs to 17 residues. The J segment lost 6 bases and the V segment lost 0 bases, leaving 11 bases of the junction unmatched. The CDR3 nucleotides are TGTGCCAGCAGCGTAGAGGGAGGGCAGGGCAGACCCGGGGAGCTGTTTTTT. Translating it yields CASSVEGGQGRPGELFF.

The sample holds a few counts of this clonotype. One end of the junction is discordant with germline, which a read error may explain. V gene TRBV12-3 or TRBV12-4 combines with J gene TRBJ2-5; unclear D gene. The CDR3 totals 11 residues. The chain's CDR3 is CASSFEETLYF. DNA for the CDR3: TGTGCCAGCAGTTTTGAAGAGACCCTGTACTTC.

Remarks on this clonotype: A much larger clone differs from this one at a single base, so this may be a read error. It is likely a read error, because the conserved phenylalanine at the end of the CDR3 is missing. The chain links TRBV19 to TRBJ1-1; maybe TRBD1 (5 bases). The CDR3 has 14 amino acids. Per the germline V gene, CDR1 is LNHDA and CDR2 is SQIVND (reference sequence). The V gene lost 6 bases and the J gene lost 2 bases, with 13 bases spanning the gap. The CDR3 reads CASRRGSSNTEAFL. The CDR3 coding sequence is TGTGCCAGTAGGAGGGGCAGTAGTAACACTGAAGCTTTCCTT.